The 24 T cell receptor beta chains given below trace back to one sample, sequenced in a study of blood T cell repertoires in COVID-19. Only in-frame clones appear in the TCRdb table, and some are missing; sequencing was by immunoSEQ multiplex PCR. Here the sample spans around 150,000 clones, around nine tenths being singletons. Sequenced input: peripheral blood. The receptor source for this set is a middle-aged woman with acute or convalescent COVID-19.

This clone appeared a single time. J is TRBJ1-2 and V is TRBV28; D may be TRBD1 (5 bases). V lost 4 bases, J lost 1 base, and 13 bases lay in between. This CDR3 comprises 15 residues. Germline-derived CDR1 and CDR2 are MDHEN and SYDVKM. CDR3 sequence: CASSSPQGHNYGYTF. The CDR3, as DNA: TGTGCCAGCAGTTCCCCGCAGGGCCATAACTATGGCTACACCTTC.

This clone was observed a single time. The genes are TRBV5-4 and TRBJ2-7; TRBD1 might be the D (7 bases). Germline CDR1 reads SGHNT; CDR2 reads YYREEE (reference sequence). V lost 0 bases and J lost 6, with 13 bases in between. This CDR3 has 14 residues. CDR3 in DNA: TGTGCCAGCAGCTTGGAGGACAGGAGGGTCGAGCAGTACTTC. Its translation: CASSLEDRRVEQYF. Using reference TRBV5-4 and TRBJ2-7 for the parts outside the CDR3, the full variable domain is ETGVTQSPTHLIKTRGQQVTLRCSSQSGHNTVSWYQQALGQGPQFIFQYYREEENGRGNFPPRFSGLQFPNYSSELNVNALELDDSALYLCASSLEDRRVEQYFGPGTRLTVT.

There are a few counts of this clone. This sequence joins TRBV5-4 and TRBJ2-5, with D hard to call. V was trimmed by 3 bases and J by 3 bases, leaving 9 bases between them. In germline, CDR1 is SGHNT, CDR2 YYREEE (reference sequence). The CDR3 has 13 amino acids. The CDR3 reads CASSSVGEETQYF. CDR3 nucleotide sequence: TGTGCCAGCAGCTCGGTGGGCGAAGAGACCCAGTACTTC.

The V call is TRBV24-1, the J call TRBJ2-7; no clear D gene. The CDR3 runs 14 residues. Germline V gives CDR1 KGHDR, CDR2 SFDVKD. V lost 6 bases, J lost 4 bases, and 15 bases lay in between. DNA of the CDR3: TGTGCCACCAGTCTCACCGGAGAGTGGTACGAGCAGTACTTC. It is translated as CATSLTGEWYEQYF.

The chain uses TRBV7-6 and TRBJ1-5; TRBD1 matches at 9 bases. The CDR3 covers 16 residues. The V and J ends lost 0 bases and 1 base, in that order; junction bases with no gene match: 1. The V gene's germline CDR1 is SGHVS and CDR2 FNYEAQ. The CDR3 loop reads CASSLAGQGSNQPQHF. CDR3 coding DNA: TGTGCCAGCAGCTTAGCGGGACAGGGAAGCAATCAGCCCCAGCATTTT.

The rearrangement uses TRBV10-3 and TRBJ1-1; the match to TRBD1 covers 7 bases. V gave up 7 bases and J gave up 0 bases; unmatched junction bases: 5. The CDR3 spans 14 residues. Germline CDR1 reads ENHRY; CDR2 reads SYGVKD. CDR3 sequence (DNA): TGTGCCATCACCGAGGGGGCAGTGAACACTGAAGCTTTCTTT. This translates into CAITEGAVNTEAFF.

A word on this clone: This specimen includes other DNA sequences encoding the same CDR3. This rearrangement joins TRBV19 to TRBJ2-3, with 7 bases that match TRBD1. CDR3 length equals 14 residues. After removal of 4 bases from V and 3 bases from J, the junction contained 4 bases not matched to a gene. Germline loops: CDR1 LNHDA, CDR2 SQIVND (reference sequence). The CDR3 region is CASSRQGGTDTQYF. Here the CDR3 DNA reads TGTGCCAGTAGTAGACAGGGCGGGACAGATACGCAGTATTTT.

In regard to this clone: The same CDR3 arises from other DNA sequences in this sample as well. This chain joins TRBV9 and TRBJ2-3, with D perhaps matching TRBD1 (5 bases). The CDR3 sequence is 15 residues long. V was trimmed by 0 bases and J by 1 base, leaving 9 bases between them. Looked up from germline, CDR1 is SGDLS and CDR2 is YYNGEE. The CDR3 sequence is CASSVVGAGTDTQYF. CDR3 coding DNA: TGTGCCAGCAGCGTAGTAGGGGCCGGCACAGATACGCAGTATTTT. The whole variable domain, filled in from reference TRBV9 and TRBJ2-3, reads DSGVTQTPKHLITATGQRVTLRCSPRSGDLSVYWYQQSLDQGLQFLIQYYNGEERAKGNILERFSAQQFPDLHSELNLSSLELGDSALYFCASSVVGAGTDTQYFGPGTRLTVL.

The genes are TRBV19 and TRBJ2-2, with a weak D call TRBD1 (6 bases). This CDR3 has 13 amino acids. Germline V CDR1 and CDR2: LNHDA, SQIVND (reference sequence). V lost 4 bases and J lost 6, with 9 bases in between. CDR3 protein: CASSTQGPGELFF. In nucleotides, the CDR3 is TGTGCCAGTAGTACACAGGGCCCCGGGGAGCTGTTTTTT.

This clone was picked up a small number of times. The V call is TRBV19, the J call TRBJ1-1; D may be TRBD1 (6 bases). Trimming took 3 bases from V and 0 from J, leaving 11 bases between them. Germline V gene data show CDR1 as LNHDA and CDR2 as SQIVND (reference sequence). CDR3 length equals 15 residues. The CDR3 coding sequence is TGTGCCAGTAGTATGGAGGACAGCATGAACACTGAAGCTTTCTTT. Protein sequence: CASSMEDSMNTEAFF.

The chain joins TRBV7-6 to TRBJ1-1; perhaps TRBD1 as D (6 bases). Germline CDR1 is SGHVS and CDR2 is FNYEAQ. This CDR3 has 14 residues. V lost 5 bases and J 3 bases, leaving 13 bases between the germline ends. CDR3 residues: CASSRGGLDTEAFF. The CDR3 DNA follows: TGTGCCAGCAGCCGAGGGGGTCTTGACACTGAAGCTTTCTTT.

This clone was seen more than once but under ten times. V is TRBV7-2 and J is TRBJ2-1, with 8 bases identical to TRBD2. This CDR3 is 15 amino acids long. V trimming: 5 bases; J trimming: 4 bases; junction bases outside the gene matches: 7. Germline CDR1 reads SGHTA; CDR2 reads FQGNSA. The CDR3 DNA follows: TGTGCCAGCAGCCCGCAGAGCGGGAGTTACAATGAGCAGTTCTTC. It codes for CASSPQSGSYNEQFF.

V is TRBV9 and J is TRBJ2-1; the match to TRBD2 covers 8 bases. Trimming cost V 4 bases and J 5 bases; bases outside gene matches: 14. Germline V gene sequence: CDR1 SGDLS, CDR2 YYNGEE. The CDR3 contains 17 residues. CDR3 nucleotides: TGTGCCAGCAGCTTACCGGGGGGGGACTGGAAGAACAATGAGCAGTTCTTC. It translates to CASSLPGGDWKNNEQFF.

The gene calls are TRBV11-3 and TRBJ2-2; possibly TRBD2 for D (5 bases). The CDR3 has 15 residues. V lost 1 base, J lost 2 bases, and 8 bases lay in between. Germline loops: CDR1 SGHNT, CDR2 YENEEA. In nucleotides, the CDR3 is TGTGCCAGCAGCTTAGGGACTCTCAACACCGGGGAGCTGTTTTTT. It translates to CASSLGTLNTGELFF.

The chain combines TRBV3-1 (or the pseudogene TRBV3-2) with TRBJ2-1; perhaps TRBD2 as D (5 bases). This CDR3 has 13 residues. With 3 bases removed from V and 6 bases from J, the gap between germline ends came to 9 bases. Germline assignment: CDR1 LGHDT and CDR2 YNNKEL (reference sequence). The DNA for the CDR3 is TGTGCCAGCAGCCAGCCACGGGGCAATGAGCAGTTCTTC. It is translated as CASSQPRGNEQFF.

CDR3 in amino acids: CASNGVTAMNTEAFF. Written as DNA, the CDR3 is TGTGCCAGTAACGGAGTGACAGCTATGAACACTGAAGCTTTCTTT. The chain carries TRBV19 and TRBJ1-1; the D gene is possibly TRBD1 (5 bases). CDR1 is LNHDA and CDR2 is SQIVND in the germline V gene (reference sequence). The CDR3 has 15 residues. The V end was cut by 7 bases, the J end by 0 bases, with 15 bases between.

The chain combines TRBV28 with TRBJ2-5; possible D gene TRBD1, 6 bases. CDR3 length: 15 residues. The germline V gene has CDR1 MDHEN and CDR2 SYDVKM. V dropped 5 bases and J dropped 2 bases, with 15 bases sitting between them. The CDR3 DNA is TGTGCCAGCAGTCCACGGGGCAGGGGACAAGAGACCCAGTACTTC. It specifies CASSPRGRGQETQYF.

The V call is TRBV19, the J call TRBJ2-5, with D possibly matching TRBD1 (6 bases). Trimming took 7 bases from V and 5 from J, leaving 17 bases between them. The germline gives CDR1 LNHDA, CDR2 SQIVND (reference sequence). The CDR3 sequence is 14 residues long. CDR3: CASKAGEYRETQYF. In nucleotides, the CDR3 is TGTGCCAGTAAGGCAGGGGAATATCGGGAGACCCAGTACTTC.

The DNA of the CDR3 is TGTGCCAGCAGCCCCGGACAGGGCCCAACTAATGAAAAACTGTTTTTT. Its protein product is CASSPGQGPTNEKLFF. The chain links TRBV7-9 to TRBJ1-4, with 8 bases matching TRBD1. The CDR3 is 16 residues long. Germline CDR1 is SEHNR and CDR2 is FQNEAQ (reference sequence). Germline trimming cut 5 bases from V and 0 bases from J; bases unmatched to any gene: 5.

This sequence joins TRBV7-9 and TRBJ2-1, with no clear D. Deletions cut 1 base from V and 6 bases from J, with 13 bases between. The CDR3 runs to 15 residues. The germline V gene has CDR1 SEHNR and CDR2 FQNEAQ (reference sequence). As DNA, the CDR3 is TGTGCCAGCAGCTTAGTGGTATGGAGTAGCAATGAGCAGTTCTTC. Translating gives CASSLVVWSSNEQFF.

V and J are TRBV7-2 and TRBJ2-1, with 10 bases that match TRBD2. V lost 1 base to trimming and J lost 0 bases; unmatched junction nucleotides: 9. The germline V gene encodes CDR1 SGHTA and CDR2 FQGNSA. The CDR3 runs 19 residues. CDR3 DNA: TGTGCCAGCAGCTTAGGTGGTAGCGGGAGGCCGAGCTCCTACAATGAGCAGTTCTTC. Its translation: CASSLGGSGRPSSYNEQFF.

This clone was counted only a few times. This chain uses TRBV18 with TRBJ1-6, with a possible D match to TRBD1 (5 bases). This CDR3 is built from 17 residues. V shed 0 bases and J shed 6 bases, with 15 bases lying between them. Germline CDR1 and CDR2: KGHSH and LQKENI. CDR3 region: CASSPPINSGFNSPLHF. Here the CDR3 DNA reads TGTGCCAGCTCACCACCGATAAATTCAGGGTTTAATTCACCCCTCCACTTT.

The chain employs TRBV4-3 and TRBJ2-7; 9 bases are a match to TRBD2. V was clipped by 2 bases and J by 4 bases; unmatched bases: 6. Germline CDR1 reads LGHNA; CDR2 reads YSLEER. The CDR3 runs 15 residues. DNA for the CDR3: TGCGCCAGCAGCCAACAGCGGGGGGCTAGGTACGAGCAGTACTTC. Protein: CASSQQRGARYEQYF.

This clone was detected only once. The V gene is TRBV4-3, the J gene TRBJ1-2; D gene unclear. V shed 0 bases and J shed 2 bases, with 10 bases lying between them. The CDR3 is 15 residues long. Germline V lookup: CDR1 LGHNA, CDR2 YSLEER. CDR3 region: CASSQDRRVNYGYTF. In DNA, the CDR3 is TGCGCCAGCAGCCAAGATCGGAGGGTAAACTATGGCTACACCTTC.